The rows below give T cell receptor beta chains drawn from one sample of a study of T cells in Graves' hyperthyroidism and ophthalmopathy. In TCRdb, the multiplex PCR reads were re-called with MiXCR into one record per CDR3 protein. Of under 650,000 distinct CDR3 sequences in the sample, 15% to 20% were seen once. The sample was blood. The source of these receptors is a woman under 40 with Graves' hyperthyroidism. The CDR3 runs from the conserved cysteine through the conserved F or W. The D gene is left open where the match is weak. Size is stated for part of the rows, as once, few or many counts, or as a class when the clone is expanded.

CDR3aa: CSATNSGLAGEGETQYF
CDR3nt: TGCAGTGCTACCAACTCGGGACTAGCGGGAGAAGGGGAGACCCAGTACTTC
d_gene: TRBD2
j_gene: TRBJ2-5
v_gene: TRBV20-1
abundance: few

CDR3aa: CASSLTGIPSYEQYF
CDR3nt: TGTGCCAGCAGTCTCACCGGGATTCCTTCCTACGAGCAGTACTTC
d_gene: -
j_gene: TRBJ2-7
v_gene: TRBV11-3
abundance: few

CDR3aa: CASSYRAGGYSYEQYF
CDR3nt: TGTGCCAGCAGCTATCGGGCGGGAGGTTACTCCTACGAGCAGTACTTC
d_gene: TRBD2
j_gene: TRBJ2-7
v_gene: TRBV7-9
abundance: few

CDR3aa: CASSLSSGRFYSGANVLTF
CDR3nt: TGCGCCAGCAGCTTGTCTAGCGGGAGGTTCTACTCTGGGGCCAACGTCCTGACTTTC
d_gene: TRBD2
j_gene: TRBJ2-6
v_gene: TRBV5-1
abundance: few

CDR3aa: CSAMGLAF
CDR3nt: TGCAGTGCTATGGGGCTCGCCTTC
d_gene: -
j_gene: TRBJ1-2
v_gene: TRBV20-1
abundance: -

CDR3aa: CASSLTSTNEKLFF
CDR3nt: TGTGCCAGCAGCTTGACGTCAACTAATGAAAAACTGTTTTTT
d_gene: -
j_gene: TRBJ1-4
v_gene: TRBV7-2
abundance: many

CDR3aa: CASSTENTGELFF
CDR3nt: TGTGCCAGCAGCACGGAGAACACCGGGGAGCTGTTTTTT
d_gene: -
j_gene: TRBJ2-2
v_gene: TRBV5-4
abundance: -

CDR3aa: CASSQEKAGWETQYF
CDR3nt: TGCGCCAGCAGCCAAGAGAAGGCGGGCTGGGAGACCCAGTACTTC
d_gene: -
j_gene: TRBJ2-5
v_gene: TRBV4-3
abundance: -

CDR3aa: CASSELRRGETQYF
CDR3nt: TGTGCCAGCAGTGAGTTAAGGCGGGGGGAGACCCAGTACTTC
d_gene: TRBD2
j_gene: TRBJ2-5
v_gene: TRBV2
abundance: few

CDR3aa: CASSQPTGSNSPLHF
CDR3nt: TGTGCCAGCAGCCAACCGACAGGGTCGAATTCACCCCTCCACTTT
d_gene: TRBD1
j_gene: TRBJ1-6
v_gene: TRBV7-9
abundance: -

CDR3aa: CASSGPSGANVLTF
CDR3nt: TGTGCCAGCAGCGGCCCCTCTGGGGCCAACGTCCTGACTTTC
d_gene: -
j_gene: TRBJ2-6
v_gene: TRBV6-1
abundance: -

CDR3aa: CASSRLQGADEQFF
CDR3nt: TGTGCCAGCAGTAGACTCCAGGGGGCGGATGAGCAGTTCTTC
d_gene: TRBD1
j_gene: TRBJ2-1
v_gene: TRBV28
abundance: many

CDR3aa: CASRRSSGNTIYF
CDR3nt: TGTGCCAGCAGGCGGTCCTCTGGAAACACCATATATTTT
d_gene: -
j_gene: TRBJ1-3
v_gene: TRBV2
abundance: many

CDR3aa: CASSWGTALGPDTQYF
CDR3nt: TGTGCCAGCAGCTGGGGAACCGCCCTGGGGCCAGATACGCAGTATTTT
d_gene: -
j_gene: TRBJ2-3
v_gene: TRBV7-3
abundance: many

CDR3aa: CASSRRTGGRGQPQHF
CDR3nt: TGTGCCAGCAGTCGGCGGACAGGGGGAAGGGGACAGCCCCAGCATTTT
d_gene: TRBD1
j_gene: TRBJ1-5
v_gene: TRBV12-3/TRBV12-4
abundance: many

CDR3aa: CASSRIWVGDNEQFF
CDR3nt: TGTGCCAGCAGCCGCATTTGGGTAGGGGACAATGAGCAGTTCTTC
d_gene: -
j_gene: TRBJ2-1
v_gene: TRBV7-2
abundance: -

CDR3aa: CATSDPRTSGQETQYF
CDR3nt: TGTGCCACCAGTGATCCCCGAACTAGCGGTCAAGAGACCCAGTACTTC
d_gene: TRBD2
j_gene: TRBJ2-5
v_gene: TRBV24-1
abundance: many

CDR3aa: CASNPDRGYQPQHF
CDR3nt: TGCGCCAGCAACCCAGACAGGGGATACCAGCCCCAGCATTTT
d_gene: TRBD1
j_gene: TRBJ1-5
v_gene: TRBV4-3
abundance: -

CDR3aa: CASSPSGRTDTQYF
CDR3nt: TGTGCCAGCAGCCCCAGCGGCCGCACAGATACGCAGTATTTT
d_gene: -
j_gene: TRBJ2-3
v_gene: TRBV25-1
abundance: many

CDR3aa: CASSVDHTDTQYF
CDR3nt: TGTGCCAGCAGCGTAGACCACACAGATACGCAGTATTTT
d_gene: -
j_gene: TRBJ2-3
v_gene: TRBV9
abundance: few

CDR3aa: CASSSGRPYNEQFF
CDR3nt: TGTGCCAGCAGTTCGGGCAGACCCTACAATGAGCAGTTCTTC
d_gene: -
j_gene: TRBJ2-1
v_gene: TRBV6-5
abundance: -

CDR3aa: CGGGSENYGYTF
CDR3nt: TGCGGGGGGGGCAGTGAAAACTATGGCTACACCTTC
d_gene: -
j_gene: TRBJ1-2
v_gene: TRBV7-9
abundance: once

CDR3aa: CASSFNPPKSGNTIYF
CDR3nt: TGTGCCAGCAGTTTCAATCCCCCGAAGTCTGGAAACACCATATATTTT
d_gene: -
j_gene: TRBJ1-3
v_gene: TRBV12-3/TRBV12-4
abundance: few

CDR3aa: CASSIPSGANVLTF
CDR3nt: TGTGCCAGCAGCATTCCATCTGGGGCCAACGTCCTGACTTTC
d_gene: -
j_gene: TRBJ2-6
v_gene: TRBV2
abundance: many

CDR3aa: CASSPLAGDISYEQYF
CDR3nt: TGTGCCAGCAGTCCCCTAGCGGGAGATATCTCCTACGAGCAGTACTTC
d_gene: TRBD2
j_gene: TRBJ2-7
v_gene: TRBV28
abundance: few

CDR3aa: CASSPSTNQETQYF
CDR3nt: TGTGCCAGCAGCCCGTCGACTAACCAAGAGACCCAGTACTTC
d_gene: -
j_gene: TRBJ2-5
v_gene: TRBV11-1
abundance: many

CDR3aa: CASSLQGAGGKNTGELFF
CDR3nt: TGTGCCAGCAGCTTACAGGGGGCCGGGGGAAAGAACACCGGGGAGCTGTTTTTT
d_gene: TRBD1
j_gene: TRBJ2-2
v_gene: TRBV7-9
abundance: -

CDR3aa: CASSQGQVRRQYF
CDR3nt: TGTGCCAGCAGTCAGGGACAGGTCCGAAGGCAGTACTTC
d_gene: TRBD1
j_gene: TRBJ2-7
v_gene: TRBV6-1
abundance: many